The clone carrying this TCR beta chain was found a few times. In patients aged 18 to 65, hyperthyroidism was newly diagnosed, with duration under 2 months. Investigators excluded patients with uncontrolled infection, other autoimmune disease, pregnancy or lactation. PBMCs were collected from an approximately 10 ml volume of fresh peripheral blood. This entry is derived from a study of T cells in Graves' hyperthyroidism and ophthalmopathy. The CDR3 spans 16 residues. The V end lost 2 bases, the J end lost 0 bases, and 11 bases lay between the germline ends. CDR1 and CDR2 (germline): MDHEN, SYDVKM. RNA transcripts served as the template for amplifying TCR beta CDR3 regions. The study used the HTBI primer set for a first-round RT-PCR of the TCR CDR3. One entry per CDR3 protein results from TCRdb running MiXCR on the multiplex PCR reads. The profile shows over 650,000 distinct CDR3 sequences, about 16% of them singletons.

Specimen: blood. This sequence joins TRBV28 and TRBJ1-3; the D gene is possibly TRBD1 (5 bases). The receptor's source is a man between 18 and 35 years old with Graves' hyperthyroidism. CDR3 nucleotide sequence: TGTGCCAGCAGTTTAGGGGGAGTCCACTCTGGAAACACCATATATTTT. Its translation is CASSLGGVHSGNTIYF.